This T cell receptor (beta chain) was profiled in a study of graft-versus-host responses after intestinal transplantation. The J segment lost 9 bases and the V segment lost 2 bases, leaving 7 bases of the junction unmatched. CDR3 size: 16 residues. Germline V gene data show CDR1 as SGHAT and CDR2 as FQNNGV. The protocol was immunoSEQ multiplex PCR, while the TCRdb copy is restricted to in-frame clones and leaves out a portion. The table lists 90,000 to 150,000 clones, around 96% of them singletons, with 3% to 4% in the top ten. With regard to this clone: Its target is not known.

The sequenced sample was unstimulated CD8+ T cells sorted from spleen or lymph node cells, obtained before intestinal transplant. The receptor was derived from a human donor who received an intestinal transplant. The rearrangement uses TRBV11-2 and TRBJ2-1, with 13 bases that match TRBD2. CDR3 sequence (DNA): TGTGCCAGCAGCTTAACTAGCGGGAGGGCCGGGGGTGAGCAGTTCTTC. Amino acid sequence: CASSLTSGRAGGEQFF.